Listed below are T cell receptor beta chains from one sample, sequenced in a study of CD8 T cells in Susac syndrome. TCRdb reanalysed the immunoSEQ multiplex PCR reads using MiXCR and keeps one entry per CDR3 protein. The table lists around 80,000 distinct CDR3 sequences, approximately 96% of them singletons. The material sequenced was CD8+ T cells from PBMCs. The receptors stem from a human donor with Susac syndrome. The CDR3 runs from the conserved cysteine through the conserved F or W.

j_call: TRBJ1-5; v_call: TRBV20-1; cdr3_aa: CSARSLRAWPQHF
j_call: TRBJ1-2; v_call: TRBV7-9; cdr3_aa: CASSPDRADYGYTF
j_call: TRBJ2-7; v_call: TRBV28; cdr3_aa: CASSLSGTLSEEQYF
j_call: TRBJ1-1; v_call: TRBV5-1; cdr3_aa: CASSLARTAGTEAFF
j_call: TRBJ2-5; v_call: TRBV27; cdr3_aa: CASSVGLPTETQYF
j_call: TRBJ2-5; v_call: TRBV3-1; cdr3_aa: CASSQPIPGRQETQYF
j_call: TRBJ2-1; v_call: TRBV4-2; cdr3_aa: CASSPTGGRDEQFF
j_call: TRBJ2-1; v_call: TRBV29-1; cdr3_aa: CSHPGGRSSYNEQFF
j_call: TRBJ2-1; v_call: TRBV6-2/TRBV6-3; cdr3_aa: CASSYSQLAEQFF
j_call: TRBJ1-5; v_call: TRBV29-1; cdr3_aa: CSASSENQPQHF
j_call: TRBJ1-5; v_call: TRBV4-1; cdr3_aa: CASSHRGQGGQPQHF
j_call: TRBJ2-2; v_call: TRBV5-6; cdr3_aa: CASSSASTGYTGELFF
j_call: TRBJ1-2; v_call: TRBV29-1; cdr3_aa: CSVEGQGYGYTF
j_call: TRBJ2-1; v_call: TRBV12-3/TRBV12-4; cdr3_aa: CASSFLAGGYNEQFF
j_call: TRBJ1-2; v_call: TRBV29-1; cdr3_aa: CSVVGGRGYTF
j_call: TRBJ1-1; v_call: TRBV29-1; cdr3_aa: CSGRRMNTEAFF
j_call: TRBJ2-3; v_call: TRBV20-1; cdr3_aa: CSASGSISTDTQYF
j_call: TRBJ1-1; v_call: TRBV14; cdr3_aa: CASSQVEQGVTEAFF
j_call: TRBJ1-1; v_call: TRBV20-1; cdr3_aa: CSARPYDRAGNTEAFF
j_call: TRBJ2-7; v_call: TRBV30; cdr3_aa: CAWSVLSGSYEQYF
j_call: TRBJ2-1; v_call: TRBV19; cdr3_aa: CASTRSAGGEQFF
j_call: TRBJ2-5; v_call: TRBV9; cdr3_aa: CASSVDGEETQYF
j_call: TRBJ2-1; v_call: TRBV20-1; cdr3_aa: CSARIVQLNEQFF
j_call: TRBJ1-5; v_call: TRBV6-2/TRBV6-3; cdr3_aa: CASRLDSYSNQPQHF
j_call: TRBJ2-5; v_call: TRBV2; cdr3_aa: CASSPTSGGDKETQYF
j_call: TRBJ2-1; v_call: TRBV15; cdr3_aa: CATSRELAGVNEQFF
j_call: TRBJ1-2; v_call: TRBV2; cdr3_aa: CASSESGGYGYTF
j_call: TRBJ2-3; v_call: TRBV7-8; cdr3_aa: CASSTRDSTDTQYF
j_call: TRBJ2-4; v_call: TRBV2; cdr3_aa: CASSGLGGNIQYF
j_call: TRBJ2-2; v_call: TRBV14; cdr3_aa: CASSPFWGGTGELFF
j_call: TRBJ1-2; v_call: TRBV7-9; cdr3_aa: CASSLRQGIYGYTF
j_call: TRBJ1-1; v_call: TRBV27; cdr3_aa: CASTLIPGTEAFF
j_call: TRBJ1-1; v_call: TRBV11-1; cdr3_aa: CASSLGAVADRYEAFF
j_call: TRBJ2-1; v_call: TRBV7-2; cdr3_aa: CASSLGPWSGNEQFF
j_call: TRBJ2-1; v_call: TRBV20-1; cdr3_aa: CSARETSGSYNEQFF
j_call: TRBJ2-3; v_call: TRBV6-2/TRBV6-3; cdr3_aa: CASNLASSTDTQYF
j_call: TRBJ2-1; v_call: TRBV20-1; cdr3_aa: CSARDKLLMGEQFF
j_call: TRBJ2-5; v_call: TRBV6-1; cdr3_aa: CASSEGPGRAETQYF
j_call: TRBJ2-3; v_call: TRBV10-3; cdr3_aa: CAISESVQPDTQYF
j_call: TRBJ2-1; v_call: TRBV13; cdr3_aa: CASSSLAGSGNEQFF
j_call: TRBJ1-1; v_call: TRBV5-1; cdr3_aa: CASRTVGDLNTEAFF
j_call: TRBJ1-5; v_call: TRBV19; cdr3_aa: CASSTVSNQPQHF
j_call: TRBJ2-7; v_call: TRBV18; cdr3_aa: CASSHLGATYEQYF
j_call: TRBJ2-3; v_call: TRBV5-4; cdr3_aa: CASSPKQADTQYF
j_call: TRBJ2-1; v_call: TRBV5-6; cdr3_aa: CASSLSGGADEQFF
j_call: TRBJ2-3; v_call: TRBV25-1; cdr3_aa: CASSEGPSTDTQYF
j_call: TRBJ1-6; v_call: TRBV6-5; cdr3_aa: CASQLRARNSPLHF
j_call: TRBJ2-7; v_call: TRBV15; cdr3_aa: CATSSAYEQYF
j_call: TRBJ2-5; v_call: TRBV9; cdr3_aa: CASSAGGANQETQYF
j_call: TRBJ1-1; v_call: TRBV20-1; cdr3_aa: CSARAPGNTEAFF
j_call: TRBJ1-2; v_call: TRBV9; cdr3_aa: CASSPSGAYGYTF
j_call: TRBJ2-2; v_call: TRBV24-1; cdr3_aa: CATSDRAGELFF
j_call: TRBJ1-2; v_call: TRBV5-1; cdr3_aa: CASSPGQALFYYGYTF
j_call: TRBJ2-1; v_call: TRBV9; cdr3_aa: CASSVGHGTSGTFF
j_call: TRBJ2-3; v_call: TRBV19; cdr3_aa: CASSLAVTDTQYF
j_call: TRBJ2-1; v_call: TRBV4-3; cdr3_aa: CASSQDGTGHYNEQFF
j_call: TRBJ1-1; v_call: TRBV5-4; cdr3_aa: CASSWGGGMAEAFF
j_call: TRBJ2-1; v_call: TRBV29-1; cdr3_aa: CSVELAAWYNEQFF
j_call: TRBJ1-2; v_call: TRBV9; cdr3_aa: CASSVGKLGGHGYTF